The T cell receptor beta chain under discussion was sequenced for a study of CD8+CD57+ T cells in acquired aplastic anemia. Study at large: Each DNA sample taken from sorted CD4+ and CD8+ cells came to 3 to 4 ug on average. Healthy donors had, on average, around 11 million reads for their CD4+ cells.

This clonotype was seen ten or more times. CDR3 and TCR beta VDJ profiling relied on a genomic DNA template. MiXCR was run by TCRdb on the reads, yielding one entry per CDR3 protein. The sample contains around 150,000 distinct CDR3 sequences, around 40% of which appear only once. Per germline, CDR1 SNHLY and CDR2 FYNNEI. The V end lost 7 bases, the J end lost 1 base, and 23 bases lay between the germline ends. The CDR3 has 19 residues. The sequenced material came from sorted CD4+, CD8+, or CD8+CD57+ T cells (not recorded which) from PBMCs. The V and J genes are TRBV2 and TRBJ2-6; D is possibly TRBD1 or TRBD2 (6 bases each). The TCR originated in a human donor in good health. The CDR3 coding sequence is TGTGCCAGCAAGGGAAGGGATTGGGGGGCGGGTTCTGGGGCCAACGTCCTGACTTTC. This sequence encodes CASKGRDWGAGSGANVLTF.